This is a list of T cell receptor beta chains from one sample in a study of Ad26.COV2.S vaccination and SARS-CoV-2 variants. Produced via immunoSEQ multiplex PCR; TCRdb's table is partial and in-frame only. The sample contains about 420,000 clones, more than 75% of which appear only once. The input for sequencing was peripheral blood, taken in a trial of Ad26.COV2.S vaccine versus placebo. The receptors stem from a person aged 18-65 years who received the Ad26.COV2.S COVID-19 vaccine or a placebo. CDR3s include the opening cysteine and the closing phenylalanine or tryptophan. Each record gives: V gene, D gene, J gene, clone size, CDR3 DNA, CDR3 protein. A D gene is named only where the DNA matches it firmly. The size field is filled for only some rows; it gives once, few, many or a size class.

v_gene: TRBV29-1
d_gene: TRBD1
j_gene: TRBJ2-3
abundance: -
CDR3nt: TGCAGCGTTGAAGACCCTGGACAGGCAGATACGCAGTATTTT
CDR3aa: CSVEDPGQADTQYF

v_gene: TRBV4-1
d_gene: -
j_gene: TRBJ1-1
abundance: -
CDR3nt: TGCGCCAGCAGCATCAGGGGACGGGGTGAAGCTTTCTTT
CDR3aa: CASSIRGRGEAFF

v_gene: TRBV6-5
d_gene: -
j_gene: TRBJ2-7
abundance: once
CDR3nt: TGTGCCAGCAGTTTAGGCGGGACTCCCCGCTACGAGCAGTACTTC
CDR3aa: CASSLGGTPRYEQYF

v_gene: TRBV5-4
d_gene: -
j_gene: TRBJ1-1
abundance: -
CDR3nt: TGTGCCAGCAGCCCCCGGGTCTCGTACACTGAAGCTTTCTTT
CDR3aa: CASSPRVSYTEAFF

v_gene: TRBV30
d_gene: -
j_gene: TRBJ2-1
abundance: -
CDR3nt: TGTGCCTGGAAAAATACAGGGTACGATGAGCAGTTCTTC
CDR3aa: CAWKNTGYDEQFF

v_gene: TRBV29-1
d_gene: TRBD2
j_gene: TRBJ2-5
abundance: -
CDR3nt: TGCAGCGTTGAAGGCGGCGGGGGGTTTTACTTTCAAGAGACCCAGTACTTC
CDR3aa: CSVEGGGGFYFQETQYF

v_gene: TRBV25-1
d_gene: -
j_gene: TRBJ2-6
abundance: once
CDR3nt: TGTGCCAGCAGTGCTGGGGGATACGGGGCCAACGTCCTGACTTTC
CDR3aa: CASSAGGYGANVLTF

v_gene: TRBV25-1
d_gene: TRBD1
j_gene: TRBJ2-5
abundance: -
CDR3nt: TGTGCCAGCCGAACAGGGGAAGAGACCCAGTACTTC
CDR3aa: CASRTGEETQYF

v_gene: TRBV5-1
d_gene: -
j_gene: TRBJ2-3
abundance: -
CDR3nt: TGCGCCAGCAGCCCGGCTCCGGGACAAATCACAGATACGCAGTATTTT
CDR3aa: CASSPAPGQITDTQYF

v_gene: TRBV19
d_gene: -
j_gene: TRBJ2-7
abundance: -
CDR3nt: TGTGCCAGTAGTGTAGGACAACTAAGTGAGCAGTACTTC
CDR3aa: CASSVGQLSEQYF

v_gene: TRBV7-2
d_gene: -
j_gene: TRBJ2-2
abundance: -
CDR3nt: TGTGCCAGCAGCCCCGGACGGGCAGAGATTACCGGGGAGCTGTTTTTT
CDR3aa: CASSPGRAEITGELFF

v_gene: TRBV5-5
d_gene: -
j_gene: TRBJ1-3
abundance: -
CDR3nt: TGTGCCAGCACCCTCGGGCCTCCGAACAGCTCGCCTGGAAACACCATATATTTT
CDR3aa: CASTLGPPNSSPGNTIYF

v_gene: TRBV6-1
d_gene: -
j_gene: TRBJ2-7
abundance: -
CDR3nt: TGTGCCAGCAGTGAAGCTCGTTACGAGCAGTACTTC
CDR3aa: CASSEARYEQYF

v_gene: TRBV6-1
d_gene: TRBD1
j_gene: TRBJ1-6
abundance: few
CDR3nt: TGTGCCAGCAGTGAAGGACAGGGGAGTTCACCCCTCCACTTT
CDR3aa: CASSEGQGSSPLHF

v_gene: TRBV7-6
d_gene: TRBD1
j_gene: TRBJ2-2
abundance: -
CDR3nt: TGTGCCAGCAGCGGAAATACAGGGGGGAACACCGGGGAGCTGTTTTTT
CDR3aa: CASSGNTGGNTGELFF

v_gene: TRBV7-2
d_gene: TRBD1
j_gene: TRBJ1-6
abundance: -
CDR3nt: TGTGCCAGCAGCATTGGACAGGCCAATTCACCCCTCCACTTT
CDR3aa: CASSIGQANSPLHF

v_gene: TRBV28
d_gene: -
j_gene: TRBJ1-1
abundance: once
CDR3nt: TGTGCCAGCAGTTTTCAGCCACGGAACACTGAAGCTTTCTTT
CDR3aa: CASSFQPRNTEAFF

v_gene: TRBV27
d_gene: -
j_gene: TRBJ2-3
abundance: -
CDR3nt: TGTGCCAGCAGTTTATCGTACCCCCTACCTAGCACAGATACGCAGTATTTT
CDR3aa: CASSLSYPLPSTDTQYF

v_gene: TRBV29-1
d_gene: -
j_gene: TRBJ2-3
abundance: -
CDR3nt: TGCAGCGTCTCCAGGGAGACAGATACGCAGTATTTT
CDR3aa: CSVSRETDTQYF

v_gene: TRBV27
d_gene: -
j_gene: TRBJ1-2
abundance: few
CDR3nt: TGTGCCAGCAGTTTAACAGGCGCTAACTATGGCTACACCTTC
CDR3aa: CASSLTGANYGYTF

v_gene: TRBV10-1
d_gene: TRBD1
j_gene: TRBJ2-7
abundance: -
CDR3nt: TGCGCCAGCAGAGTATTTGGACAGGGGTACGAGCAGTACTTC
CDR3aa: CASRVFGQGYEQYF

v_gene: TRBV10-3
d_gene: -
j_gene: TRBJ2-1
abundance: -
CDR3nt: TGTGCCATCAGTGAGAGTAGGGGGGTGAAGCACAATGAGCAGTTCTTC
CDR3aa: CAISESRGVKHNEQFF

v_gene: TRBV28
d_gene: TRBD2
j_gene: TRBJ2-5
abundance: -
CDR3nt: TGTGCCAGCAGTTCGGGGGGTCGACAGAGCCAAGAGACCCAGTACTTC
CDR3aa: CASSSGGRQSQETQYF

v_gene: TRBV6-2/TRBV6-3
d_gene: -
j_gene: TRBJ1-2
abundance: -
CDR3nt: TGTGCCAGCAGTTACCCCGCCAGGGGAAGGAACTATGGCTACACCTTC
CDR3aa: CASSYPARGRNYGYTF

v_gene: TRBV10-3
d_gene: TRBD1
j_gene: TRBJ2-7
abundance: -
CDR3nt: TGTGCCATCAGCTCGGACAGGGGCTTCTCCTACGAGCAGTACTTC
CDR3aa: CAISSDRGFSYEQYF

v_gene: TRBV7-2
d_gene: TRBD1
j_gene: TRBJ2-7
abundance: -
CDR3nt: TGTGCCAGCAGTTATGACAGGGGCGAGCAGTACTTC
CDR3aa: CASSYDRGEQYF

v_gene: TRBV7-2
d_gene: TRBD1
j_gene: TRBJ1-1
abundance: -
CDR3nt: TGTGCCAGCAGCTTACAGGGCAGGGGGGGGTTTGAAGCTTTCTTT
CDR3aa: CASSLQGRGGFEAFF

v_gene: TRBV10-3
d_gene: TRBD1
j_gene: TRBJ2-7
abundance: -
CDR3nt: TGTGCCATCAGTTTACCCCAGGGGGCGCCGGGGGAGCAGTACTTC
CDR3aa: CAISLPQGAPGEQYF

v_gene: TRBV5-1
d_gene: -
j_gene: TRBJ2-5
abundance: -
CDR3nt: TGCGCCAGCAGCCAATTTGGGGGAAAGGGAGAGACCCAGTACTTC
CDR3aa: CASSQFGGKGETQYF

v_gene: TRBV10-3
d_gene: -
j_gene: TRBJ2-7
abundance: once
CDR3nt: TGTGCCATCAGTGAGTCGAGCGGAGTGGGCTACGAGCAGTACTTC
CDR3aa: CAISESSGVGYEQYF

v_gene: TRBV27
d_gene: TRBD2
j_gene: TRBJ2-5
abundance: -
CDR3nt: TGTGCCAGCAGTTCTCCCGGGGGGGGCCAAGAGACCCAGTACTTC
CDR3aa: CASSSPGGGQETQYF

v_gene: TRBV19
d_gene: TRBD1
j_gene: TRBJ1-2
abundance: -
CDR3nt: TGTGCCAGTAGCCAGACAGGGGGACTTTTCTATGGCTACACCTTC
CDR3aa: CASSQTGGLFYGYTF

v_gene: TRBV4-3
d_gene: -
j_gene: TRBJ1-6
abundance: few
CDR3nt: TGCGCCAGCAGCCAAGGCCCAGGGGCCCCGGTGGTATCCTATAATTCACCCCTCCACTTT
CDR3aa: CASSQGPGAPVVSYNSPLHF

v_gene: TRBV14
d_gene: TRBD1
j_gene: TRBJ1-2
abundance: -
CDR3nt: TGTGCCAGCAGCCAAGGGGCCCTAGGACAGGCGATACCATCCCTTAACTATGGCTACACCTTC
CDR3aa: CASSQGALGQAIPSLNYGYTF

v_gene: TRBV5-1
d_gene: TRBD1
j_gene: TRBJ2-7
abundance: -
CDR3nt: TGCGCCAGCAGTCCAGACCGGGACAGGGGTTACGAGCAGTACTTC
CDR3aa: CASSPDRDRGYEQYF

v_gene: TRBV13
d_gene: -
j_gene: TRBJ2-7
abundance: -
CDR3nt: TGTGCCAGCAGCTTAAGGGGGGTCTACGAGCAGTACTTC
CDR3aa: CASSLRGVYEQYF

v_gene: TRBV3-1/TRBV3-2
d_gene: -
j_gene: TRBJ1-5
abundance: -
CDR3nt: TGTGCCAGCAGCCAAAATGCGGGATATAGCAATCAGCCCCAGCATTTT
CDR3aa: CASSQNAGYSNQPQHF

v_gene: TRBV12-3/TRBV12-4
d_gene: TRBD1
j_gene: TRBJ2-7
abundance: -
CDR3nt: TGTGCCAGCAGTTTGACAGGGGACGAGCAGTACTTC
CDR3aa: CASSLTGDEQYF

v_gene: TRBV6-5
d_gene: TRBD2
j_gene: TRBJ2-3
abundance: -
CDR3nt: TGTGCCAGCAGTTACTCAGCTAGCGGGGGTGCAGATACGCAGTATTTT
CDR3aa: CASSYSASGGADTQYF

v_gene: TRBV2
d_gene: -
j_gene: TRBJ1-3
abundance: -
CDR3nt: TGTGCCAGCAGTTATCCTGGGGGGGGAAACACCATATATTTT
CDR3aa: CASSYPGGGNTIYF

v_gene: TRBV28
d_gene: TRBD2
j_gene: TRBJ2-4
abundance: -
CDR3nt: TGTGCCAGCAGCCCTAGACTAGCGGGAGAGGATATTCAGTACTTC
CDR3aa: CASSPRLAGEDIQYF

v_gene: TRBV12-3/TRBV12-4
d_gene: -
j_gene: TRBJ2-7
abundance: -
CDR3nt: TGTGCCAGCAGACGCCAATACGAGCAGTACTTC
CDR3aa: CASRRQYEQYF

v_gene: TRBV9
d_gene: TRBD1
j_gene: TRBJ1-4
abundance: -
CDR3nt: TGTGCCAGCAGCGTAGCGGGAGGACAGGGCCATGAAAAACTGTTTTTT
CDR3aa: CASSVAGGQGHEKLFF

v_gene: TRBV7-9
d_gene: -
j_gene: TRBJ2-7
abundance: once
CDR3nt: TGTGCCAGCAGCGCTTCCGGGACGGTAAGAATAGAGCAGTACTTC
CDR3aa: CASSASGTVRIEQYF

v_gene: TRBV11-2
d_gene: TRBD1
j_gene: TRBJ1-5
abundance: -
CDR3nt: TGTGCCAGCAGCTCCGACAGGGCAGGTCAGCCCCAGCATTTT
CDR3aa: CASSSDRAGQPQHF

v_gene: TRBV10-3
d_gene: -
j_gene: TRBJ2-7
abundance: -
CDR3nt: TGTGCCATCAGGGGCGGTTCGGTGCAGTACTTC
CDR3aa: CAIRGGSVQYF

v_gene: TRBV28
d_gene: TRBD1
j_gene: TRBJ2-3
abundance: -
CDR3nt: TGTGCCAGCAGTACCCCGACAGGGGTCACAGATACGCAGTATTTT
CDR3aa: CASSTPTGVTDTQYF

v_gene: TRBV6-6
d_gene: -
j_gene: TRBJ2-7
abundance: -
CDR3nt: TGTGCCAGCAGCTCGGGGGATAGGGATCCCTACGAGCAGTACTTC
CDR3aa: CASSSGDRDPYEQYF